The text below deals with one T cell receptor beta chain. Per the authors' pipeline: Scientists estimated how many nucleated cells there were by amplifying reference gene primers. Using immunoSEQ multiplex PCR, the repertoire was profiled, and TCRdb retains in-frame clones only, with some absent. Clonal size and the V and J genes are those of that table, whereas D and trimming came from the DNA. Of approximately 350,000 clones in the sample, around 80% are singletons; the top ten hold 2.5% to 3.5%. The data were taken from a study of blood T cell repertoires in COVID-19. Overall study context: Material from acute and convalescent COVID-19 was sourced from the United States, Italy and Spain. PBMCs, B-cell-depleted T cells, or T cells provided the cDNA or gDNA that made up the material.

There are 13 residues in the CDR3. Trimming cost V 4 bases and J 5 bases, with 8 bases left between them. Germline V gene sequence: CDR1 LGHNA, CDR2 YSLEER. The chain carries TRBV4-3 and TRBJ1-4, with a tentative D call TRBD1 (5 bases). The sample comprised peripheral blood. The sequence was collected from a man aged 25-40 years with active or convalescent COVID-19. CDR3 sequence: CASSRQSNEKLFF. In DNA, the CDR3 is TGCGCCAGCAGCCGACAGTCGAATGAAAAACTGTTTTTT.